This record concerns one T cell receptor beta chain sequence. The data derive from a study of shared clonotypes between healthy human individuals. The repertoire was sequenced with immunoSEQ multiplex PCR; TCRdb's copy has only in-frame clones and lacks some. The sample lists some 2 million clones; roughly 94% were seen once. The ends lost 2 bases at V and 8 bases at J; junction bases unmatched: 9. CDR1 is MNHEY and CDR2 is SVGAGI in the germline V gene. The CDR3 totals 16 residues. Sample: naive CD4+ T cells sorted from blood. Indicated subset: CD45RA+ positively selected. The rearrangement uses TRBV6-5 and TRBJ2-2; 9 bases match TRBD1. The sequence came from a man younger than 35 in good health. The CDR3 DNA is TGTGCCAGCAGTTACAACGCCGGGACAGGGTTGGGGGAGCTGTTTTTT. This gives the protein CASSYNAGTGLGELFF.